Following are 11 T cell receptor beta chains from one sample sequenced in a study of T cell responses to AZD1222 COVID-19 vaccine. The table came from immunoSEQ multiplex PCR; TCRdb's copy has only in-frame clones and leaves some out. The table shows around 130,000 clones, with about 85% occurring only once. Source: peripheral blood, taken on day 0 of AZD1222 vaccination. The source is an adult in good health.

In this sample, this clone turned up a few times. The rearrangement joins TRBV28 to TRBJ1-1; D remains unclear. The length of the CDR3 is 14 residues. Germline assignment: CDR1 MDHEN and CDR2 SYDVKM. The V end was cut by 2 bases, the J end by 0 bases, with 7 bases between. The CDR3 loop reads CASSLKTVNTEAFF. CDR3 bases: TGTGCCAGCAGTTTAAAAACGGTGAACACTGAAGCTTTCTTT.

The V and J genes are TRBV29-1 and TRBJ2-7; the match to TRBD1 covers 8 bases. The germline V gene has CDR1 SQVTM and CDR2 ANQGSEA. The CDR3 has 12 residues. Unmatched junction bases numbered 3, after V lost 4 bases and J lost 4 bases. Here the CDR3 DNA reads TGCAGCGTTGGCAGGGGGCAATACGAGCAGTACTTC. It translates to CSVGRGQYEQYF.

The genes are TRBV5-3 and TRBJ1-1; D gene uncertain. TRBV5-3 is given ORF status, its function remaining uncertain. Trimming cost V 0 bases and J 5 bases, with 17 bases left between them. The CDR3 sequence is 16 residues long. The CDR3 reads CARSLVQASGVTEAFF. The DNA of the CDR3 is TGTGCCAGAAGCTTGGTCCAGGCCTCCGGGGTTACTGAAGCTTTCTTT.

This clone has only a few counts. The chain joins TRBV7-3 to TRBJ2-1, with 8 bases that match TRBD1. V trimming: 0 bases; J trimming: 1 base; junction bases outside the gene matches: 11. Germline CDR1 reads SGHTA; CDR2 reads FQGTGA. The CDR3 runs to 19 residues. This CDR3 reads CASSLTGQGAMGSYNEQFF. The CDR3 nucleotides are TGTGCCAGCAGCTTAACGGGGCAGGGGGCGATGGGTTCCTACAATGAGCAGTTCTTC. Full variable domain (rest looked up from reference TRBV7-3 and TRBJ2-1): GAGVSQTPSNKVTEKGKYVELRCDPISGHTALYWYRQSLGQGPEFLIYFQGTGAADDSGLPNDRFFAVRPEGSVSTLKIQRTERGDSAVYLCASSLTGQGAMGSYNEQFFGPGTRLTVL.

The rearrangement joins TRBV19 to TRBJ1-6; D ambiguous. The CDR3 is 16 amino acids. The V gene lost 9 bases and the J gene lost 3 bases, with 18 bases spanning the gap. Per the germline V gene, CDR1 is LNHDA and CDR2 is SQIVND (reference sequence). The CDR3 spells CASTYMHMDYNSPLHF. The CDR3 coding sequence is TGTGCCAGCACCTACATGCACATGGACTATAATTCACCCCTCCACTTT. Based on the CDR3 plus reference TRBV19 and TRBJ1-6, the full variable domain is DGGITQSPKYLFRKEGQNVTLSCEQNLNHDAMYWYRQDPGQGLRLIYYSQIVNDFQKGDIAEGYSVSREKKESFPLTVTSAQKNPTAFYLCASTYMHMDYNSPLHFGNGTRLTVT.

The chain joins TRBV9 to TRBJ2-3; TRBD2 might be the D (5 bases). Germline V gene data show CDR1 as SGDLS and CDR2 as YYNGEE. V was pared by 2 bases and J by 0 bases, with 10 bases between. The length of the CDR3 is 15 residues. CDR3 residues: CASSVASKSTDTQYF. As DNA, the CDR3 is TGTGCCAGCAGCGTCGCTAGCAAAAGCACAGATACGCAGTATTTT.

CDR3: CASARDRGPLRAFF. For the CDR3, the DNA is TGTGCCAGCGCGAGGGACAGGGGGCCCCTAAGGGCTTTCTTT. The V gene is TRBV18, the J gene TRBJ1-1, with 12 bases matching TRBD1. CDR3 size: 14 residues. After removal of 8 bases from V and 11 bases from J, the junction contained 12 bases not matched to a gene. CDR1 KGHSH and CDR2 LQKENI come from the germline V gene.

The rearrangement links TRBV2 to TRBJ1-1; tentative D call: TRBD1 (6 bases). Germline assignment: CDR1 SNHLY and CDR2 FYNNEI. CDR3 size: 15 residues. Trimming cost V 2 bases and J 5 bases, with 15 bases left between them. CDR3 sequence: CASSELQGIGTEAFF. The CDR3 coding sequence is TGTGCCAGCAGTGAATTACAGGGAATTGGGACTGAAGCTTTCTTT.

This sequence joins TRBV29-1 and TRBJ2-7, with 10 bases lining up with TRBD1. The CDR3 contains 13 residues. From germline, CDR1 is SQVTM and CDR2 ANQGSEA. Trimming removed 3 bases from V and 9 bases from J; junction bases left unmatched: 8. The CDR3 DNA sequence: TGCAGCGTTGAGGATAGACAGGGGGCGGTGCAGTACTTC. This translates into CSVEDRQGAVQYF.

The count of this clone is one. The rearrangement uses TRBV6-5 and TRBJ2-7, with 7 nucleotides matching TRBD1. CDR3 length: 14 residues. V lost 5 bases and J lost 3; bases outside the gene matches: 7. CDR1 and CDR2 from the germline V gene are MNHEY and SVGAGI. Here the CDR3 DNA reads TGTGCCAGCAGTCCGGACAGGCCAATCTACGAGCAGTACTTC. This encodes CASSPDRPIYEQYF.

This clone appeared a few times. The rearrangement uses TRBV28 and TRBJ1-4, with unresolved D. This CDR3 is built from 14 residues. Trimming took 2 bases from V and 8 from J, leaving 12 bases between them. Germline loops: CDR1 MDHEN, CDR2 SYDVKM. The CDR3 sequence is CASSLRPGGEKLFF. The CDR3 coding sequence is TGTGCCAGCAGTTTAAGGCCCGGCGGGGAAAAACTGTTTTTT.